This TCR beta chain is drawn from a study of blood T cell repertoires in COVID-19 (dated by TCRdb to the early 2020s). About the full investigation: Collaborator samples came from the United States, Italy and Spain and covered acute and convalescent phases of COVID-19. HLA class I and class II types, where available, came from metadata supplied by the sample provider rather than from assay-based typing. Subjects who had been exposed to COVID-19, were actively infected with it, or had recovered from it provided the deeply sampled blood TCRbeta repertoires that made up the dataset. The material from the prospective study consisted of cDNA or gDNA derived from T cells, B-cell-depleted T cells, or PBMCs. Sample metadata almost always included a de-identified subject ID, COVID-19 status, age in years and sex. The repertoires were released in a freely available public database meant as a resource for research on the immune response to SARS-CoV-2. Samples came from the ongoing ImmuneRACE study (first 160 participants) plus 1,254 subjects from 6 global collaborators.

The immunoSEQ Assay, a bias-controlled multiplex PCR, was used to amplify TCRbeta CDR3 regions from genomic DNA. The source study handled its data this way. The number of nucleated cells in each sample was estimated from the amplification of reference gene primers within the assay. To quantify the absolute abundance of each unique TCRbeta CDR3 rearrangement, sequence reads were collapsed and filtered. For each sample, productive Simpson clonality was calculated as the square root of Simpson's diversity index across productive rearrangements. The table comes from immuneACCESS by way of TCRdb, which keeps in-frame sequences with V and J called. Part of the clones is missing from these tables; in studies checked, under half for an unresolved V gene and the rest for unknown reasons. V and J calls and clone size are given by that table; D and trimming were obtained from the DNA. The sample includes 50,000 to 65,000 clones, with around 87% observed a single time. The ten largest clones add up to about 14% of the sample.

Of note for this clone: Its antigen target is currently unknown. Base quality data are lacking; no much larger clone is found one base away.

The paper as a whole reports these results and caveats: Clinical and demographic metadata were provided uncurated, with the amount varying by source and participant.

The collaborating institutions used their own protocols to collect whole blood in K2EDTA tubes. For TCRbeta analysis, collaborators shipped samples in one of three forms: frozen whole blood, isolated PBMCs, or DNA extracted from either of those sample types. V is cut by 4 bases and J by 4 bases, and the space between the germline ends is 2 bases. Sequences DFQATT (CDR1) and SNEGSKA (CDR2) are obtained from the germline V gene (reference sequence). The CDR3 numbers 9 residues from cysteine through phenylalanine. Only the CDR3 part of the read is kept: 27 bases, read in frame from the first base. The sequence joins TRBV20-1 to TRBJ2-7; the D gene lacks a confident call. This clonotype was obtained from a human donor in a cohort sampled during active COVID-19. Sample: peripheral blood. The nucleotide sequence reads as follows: TGCAGTGCTACATACGAGCAGTACTTC. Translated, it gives CSATYEQYF.